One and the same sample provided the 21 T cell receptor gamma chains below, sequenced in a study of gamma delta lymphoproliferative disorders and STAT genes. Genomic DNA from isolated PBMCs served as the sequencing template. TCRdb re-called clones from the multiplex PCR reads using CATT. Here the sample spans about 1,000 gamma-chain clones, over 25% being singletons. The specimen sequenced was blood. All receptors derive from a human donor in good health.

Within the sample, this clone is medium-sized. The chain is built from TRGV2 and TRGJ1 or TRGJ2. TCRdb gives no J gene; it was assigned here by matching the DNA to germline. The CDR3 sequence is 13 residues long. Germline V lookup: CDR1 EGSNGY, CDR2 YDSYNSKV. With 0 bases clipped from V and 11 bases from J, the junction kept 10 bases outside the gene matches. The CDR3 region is CATWDGEQSEKLF. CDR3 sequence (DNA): TGTGCCACCTGGGACGGGGAACAGTCGGAGAAACTCTTT.

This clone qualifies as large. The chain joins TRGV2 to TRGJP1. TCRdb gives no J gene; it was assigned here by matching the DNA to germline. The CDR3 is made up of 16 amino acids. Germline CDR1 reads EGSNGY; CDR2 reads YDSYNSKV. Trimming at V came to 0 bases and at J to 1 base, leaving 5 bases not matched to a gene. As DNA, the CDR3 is TGTGCCACCTGGGACGGGGACCCTACCACTGGTTGGTTCAAGATATTT. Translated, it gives CATWDGDPTTGWFKIF.

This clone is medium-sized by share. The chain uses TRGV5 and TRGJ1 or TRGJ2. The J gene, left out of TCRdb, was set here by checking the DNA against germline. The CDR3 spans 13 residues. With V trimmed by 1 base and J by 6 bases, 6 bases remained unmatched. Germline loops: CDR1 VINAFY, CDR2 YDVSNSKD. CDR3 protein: CATWDRWGYKKLF. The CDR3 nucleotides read TGTGCCACCTGGGACAGATGGGGTTATAAGAAACTCTTT.

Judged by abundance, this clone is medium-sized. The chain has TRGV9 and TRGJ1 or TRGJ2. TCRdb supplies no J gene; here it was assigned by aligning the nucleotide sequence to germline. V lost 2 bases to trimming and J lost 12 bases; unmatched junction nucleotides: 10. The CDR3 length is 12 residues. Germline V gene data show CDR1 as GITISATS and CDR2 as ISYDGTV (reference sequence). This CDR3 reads CALWEGKGMKLF. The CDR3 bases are TGTGCCTTGTGGGAGGGCAAAGGTATGAAACTCTTT.

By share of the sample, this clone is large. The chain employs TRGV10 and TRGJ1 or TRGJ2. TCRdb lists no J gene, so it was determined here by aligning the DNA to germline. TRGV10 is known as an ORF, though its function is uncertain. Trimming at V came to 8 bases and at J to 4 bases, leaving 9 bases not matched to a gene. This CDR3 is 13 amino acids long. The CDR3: CAAWDGGYYKKLF. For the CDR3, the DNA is TGTGCTGCGTGGGATGGGGGATATTATAAGAAACTCTTT.

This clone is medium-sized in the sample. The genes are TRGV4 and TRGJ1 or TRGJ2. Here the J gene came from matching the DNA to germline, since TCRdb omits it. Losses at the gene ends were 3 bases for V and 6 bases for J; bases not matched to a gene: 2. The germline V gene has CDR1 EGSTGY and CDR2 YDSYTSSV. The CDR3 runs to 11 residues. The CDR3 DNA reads TGTGCCACCTGGGATTGTTATAAGAAACTCTTT. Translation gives CATWDCYKKLF.

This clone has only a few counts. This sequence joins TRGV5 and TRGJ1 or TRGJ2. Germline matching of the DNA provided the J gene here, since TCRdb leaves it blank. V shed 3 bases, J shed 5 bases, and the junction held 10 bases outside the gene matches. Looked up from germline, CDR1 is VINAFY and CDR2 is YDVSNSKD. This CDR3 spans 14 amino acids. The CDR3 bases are TGTGCCACCTGGGACTCCACGGGGAATTATAAGAAACTCTTT. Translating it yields CATWDSTGNYKKLF.

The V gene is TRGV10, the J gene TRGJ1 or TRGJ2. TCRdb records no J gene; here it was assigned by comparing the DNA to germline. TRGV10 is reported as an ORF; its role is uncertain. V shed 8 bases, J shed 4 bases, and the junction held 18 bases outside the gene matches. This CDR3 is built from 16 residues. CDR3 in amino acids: CAAWDYMGVCYYKKLF. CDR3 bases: TGTGCTGCGTGGGATTATATGGGGGTATGCTATTATAAGAAACTCTTT.

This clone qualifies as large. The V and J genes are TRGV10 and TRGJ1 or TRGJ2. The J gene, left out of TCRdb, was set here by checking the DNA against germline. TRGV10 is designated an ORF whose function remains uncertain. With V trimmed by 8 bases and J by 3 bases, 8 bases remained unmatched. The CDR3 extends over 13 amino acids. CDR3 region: CAAWDYGYYKKLF. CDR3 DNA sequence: TGTGCTGCGTGGGATTATGGTTATTATAAGAAACTCTTT.

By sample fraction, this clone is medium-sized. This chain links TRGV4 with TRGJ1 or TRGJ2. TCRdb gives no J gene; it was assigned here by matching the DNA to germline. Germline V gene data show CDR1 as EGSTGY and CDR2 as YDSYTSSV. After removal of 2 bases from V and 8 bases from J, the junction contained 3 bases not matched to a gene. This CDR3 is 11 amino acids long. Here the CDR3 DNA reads TGTGCCACCTGGGATGCACATAAGAAACTCTTT. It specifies CATWDAHKKLF.

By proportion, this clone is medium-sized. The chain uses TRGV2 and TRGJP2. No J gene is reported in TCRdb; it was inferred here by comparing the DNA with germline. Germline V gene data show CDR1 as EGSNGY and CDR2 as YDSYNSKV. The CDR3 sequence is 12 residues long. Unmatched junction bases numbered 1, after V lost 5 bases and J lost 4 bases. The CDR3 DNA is TGTGCCACCTGGGTTAGTGATTGGATCAAGACGTTT. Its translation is CATWVSDWIKTF.

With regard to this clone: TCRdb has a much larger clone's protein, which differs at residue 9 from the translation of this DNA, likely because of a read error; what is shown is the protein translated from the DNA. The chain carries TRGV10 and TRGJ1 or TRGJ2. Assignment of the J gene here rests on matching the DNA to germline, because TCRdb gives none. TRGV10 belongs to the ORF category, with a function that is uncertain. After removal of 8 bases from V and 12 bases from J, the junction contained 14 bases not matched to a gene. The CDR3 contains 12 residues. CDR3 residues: CAAWDRNWGKLF. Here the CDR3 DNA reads TGTGCTGCGTGGGATCGAAATTGGGGGAAACTCTTT.

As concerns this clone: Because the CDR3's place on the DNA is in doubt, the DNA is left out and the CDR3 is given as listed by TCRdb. This CDR3 is CAAWDFRLVGSRYLLKGLGSLVTSKTF. Called V gene: TRGV10; the J gene was not called. TRGV10 qualifies as an ORF whose function is uncertain. The CDR3 is made up of 27 amino acids, end residues included.

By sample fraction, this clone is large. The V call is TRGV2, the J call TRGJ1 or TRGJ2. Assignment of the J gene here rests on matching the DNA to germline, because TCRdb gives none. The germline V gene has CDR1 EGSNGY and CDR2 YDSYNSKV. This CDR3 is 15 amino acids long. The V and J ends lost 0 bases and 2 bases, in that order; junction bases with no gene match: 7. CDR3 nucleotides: TGTGCCACCTGGGACGGGCCCGGGGATTATTATAAGAAACTCTTT. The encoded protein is CATWDGPGDYYKKLF.

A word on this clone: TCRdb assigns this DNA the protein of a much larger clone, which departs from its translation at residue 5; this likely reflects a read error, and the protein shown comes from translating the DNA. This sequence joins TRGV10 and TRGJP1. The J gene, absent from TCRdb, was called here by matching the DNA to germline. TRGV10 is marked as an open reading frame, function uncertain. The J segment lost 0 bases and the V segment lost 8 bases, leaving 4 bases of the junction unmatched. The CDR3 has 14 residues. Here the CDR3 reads CAAWKNTTGWFKIF. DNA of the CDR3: TGTGCTGCGTGGAAAAATACCACTGGTTGGTTCAAGATATTT.

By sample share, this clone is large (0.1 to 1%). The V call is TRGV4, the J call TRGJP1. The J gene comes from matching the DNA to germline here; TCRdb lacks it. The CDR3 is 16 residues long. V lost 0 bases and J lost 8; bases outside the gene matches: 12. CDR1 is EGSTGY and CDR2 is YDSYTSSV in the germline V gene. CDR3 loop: CATWDGPQIRGWFKIF. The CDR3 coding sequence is TGTGCCACCTGGGATGGGCCCCAAATCCGCGGTTGGTTCAAGATATTT.

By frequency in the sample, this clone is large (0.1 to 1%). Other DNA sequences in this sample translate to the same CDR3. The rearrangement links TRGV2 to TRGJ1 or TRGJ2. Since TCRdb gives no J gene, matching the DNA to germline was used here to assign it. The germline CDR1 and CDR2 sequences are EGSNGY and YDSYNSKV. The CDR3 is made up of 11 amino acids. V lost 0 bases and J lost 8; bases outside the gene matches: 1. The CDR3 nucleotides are TGTGCCACCTGGGACGGGAATAAGAAACTCTTT. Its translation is CATWDGNKKLF.

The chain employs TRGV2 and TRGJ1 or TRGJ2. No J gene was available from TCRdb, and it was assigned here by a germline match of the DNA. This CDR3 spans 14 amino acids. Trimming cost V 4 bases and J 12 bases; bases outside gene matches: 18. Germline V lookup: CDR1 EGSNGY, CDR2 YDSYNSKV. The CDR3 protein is CATWDWGHFEGKLF. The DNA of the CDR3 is TGTGCCACCTGGGATTGGGGCCACTTTGAGGGGAAACTCTTT.

Written as DNA, the CDR3 is TGTGCCACCTGGGACGGCCCCCGTTTTTATAAGAAACTCTTT. This sequence encodes CATWDGPRFYKKLF. The V and J genes are TRGV2 and TRGJ1 or TRGJ2. Assignment of the J gene here rests on matching the DNA to germline, because TCRdb gives none. V shed 1 base, J shed 6 bases, and the junction held 9 bases outside the gene matches. The CDR3 extends over 14 amino acids. CDR1 EGSNGY and CDR2 YDSYNSKV come from the germline V gene.

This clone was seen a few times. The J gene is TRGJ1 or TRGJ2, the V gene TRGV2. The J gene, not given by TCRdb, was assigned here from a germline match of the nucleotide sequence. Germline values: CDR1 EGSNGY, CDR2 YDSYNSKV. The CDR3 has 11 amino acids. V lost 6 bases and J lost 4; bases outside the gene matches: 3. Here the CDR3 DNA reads TGTGCCACCTGGATGTATTATAAGAAACTCTTT. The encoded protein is CATWMYYKKLF.

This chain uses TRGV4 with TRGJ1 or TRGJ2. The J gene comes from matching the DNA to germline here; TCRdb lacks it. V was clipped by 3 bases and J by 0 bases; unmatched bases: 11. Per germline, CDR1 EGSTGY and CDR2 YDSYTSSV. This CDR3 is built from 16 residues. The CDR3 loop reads CATWDSNLVNYYKKLF. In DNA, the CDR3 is TGTGCCACCTGGGATTCGAATTTGGTGAATTATTATAAGAAACTCTTT.